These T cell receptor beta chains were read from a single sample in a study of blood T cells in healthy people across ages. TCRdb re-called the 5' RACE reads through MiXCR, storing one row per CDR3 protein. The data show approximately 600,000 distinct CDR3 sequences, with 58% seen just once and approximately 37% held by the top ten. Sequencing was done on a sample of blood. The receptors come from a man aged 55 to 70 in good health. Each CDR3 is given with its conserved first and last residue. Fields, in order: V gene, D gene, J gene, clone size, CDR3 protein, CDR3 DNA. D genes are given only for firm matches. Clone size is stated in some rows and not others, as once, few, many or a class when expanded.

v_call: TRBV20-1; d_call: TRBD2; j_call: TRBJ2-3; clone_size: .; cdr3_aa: CSARLAGGRSTDTQYF; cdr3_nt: TGCAGTGCTAGACTAGCGGGGGGGCGAAGCACAGATACGCAGTATTTT
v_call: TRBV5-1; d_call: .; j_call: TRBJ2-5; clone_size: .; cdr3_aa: CASSYLPGKETQYF; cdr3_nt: TGCGCCAGCAGCTATCTACCAGGAAAAGAGACCCAGTACTTC
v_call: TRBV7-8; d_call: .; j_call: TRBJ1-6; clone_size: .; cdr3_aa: CASSLGGLYNSPLHF; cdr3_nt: TGTGCCAGCAGCTTAGGCGGTCTCTATAATTCACCCCTCCACTTT
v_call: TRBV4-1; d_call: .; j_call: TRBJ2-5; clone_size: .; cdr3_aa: CASSQLPRETQYF; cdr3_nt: TGCGCCAGCAGCCAACTACCGAGGGAGACCCAGTACTTC
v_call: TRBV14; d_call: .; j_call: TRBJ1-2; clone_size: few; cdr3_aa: CASSQTLRGTSYTF; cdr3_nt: TGTGCCAGCAGCCAAACCCTCCGGGGGACTAGCTACACCTTC
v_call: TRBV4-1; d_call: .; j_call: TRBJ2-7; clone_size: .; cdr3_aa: CASSQDGASGYNEQYF; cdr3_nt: TGCGCCAGCAGCCAAGACGGGGCTAGTGGTTACAATGAGCAGTACTTC
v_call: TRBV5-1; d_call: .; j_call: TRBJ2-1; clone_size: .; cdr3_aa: CASSPDAVNEQFF; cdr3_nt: TGCGCCAGCAGCCCGGACGCGGTAAATGAGCAGTTCTTC
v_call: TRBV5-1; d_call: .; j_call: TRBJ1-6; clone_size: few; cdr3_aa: CASSPYLGSSYNSPLHF; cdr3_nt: TGCGCCAGCAGCCCCTACTTAGGAAGCTCCTATAATTCACCCCTCCACTTT
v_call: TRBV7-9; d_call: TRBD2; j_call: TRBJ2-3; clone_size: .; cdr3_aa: CASSLGSGGSDTQYF; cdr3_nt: TGTGCCAGCAGCTTGGGTAGCGGGGGCTCAGATACGCAGTATTTT
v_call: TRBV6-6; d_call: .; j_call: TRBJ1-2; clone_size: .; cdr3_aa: CASSPRGYYGYTF; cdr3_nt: TGTGCCAGCAGCCCAAGGGGCTACTATGGCTACACCTTC
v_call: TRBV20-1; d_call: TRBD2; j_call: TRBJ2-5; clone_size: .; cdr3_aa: CSAPRAGGSQETQYF; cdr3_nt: TGCAGTGCTCCACGAGCGGGGGGATCGCAAGAGACCCAGTACTTC
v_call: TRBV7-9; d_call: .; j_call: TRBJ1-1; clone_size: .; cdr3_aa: CASSLAGQLMNTEAFF; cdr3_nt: TGTGCCAGCAGCTTAGCAGGGCAGCTTATGAACACTGAAGCTTTCTTT
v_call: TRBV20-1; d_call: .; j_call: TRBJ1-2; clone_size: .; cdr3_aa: CSASGRTEGYGYTF; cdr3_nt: TGCAGTGCTAGCGGTCGGACGGAAGGGTATGGCTACACCTTC
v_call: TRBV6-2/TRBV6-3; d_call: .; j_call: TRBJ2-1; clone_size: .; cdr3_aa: CASSYLGLDGGEQFF; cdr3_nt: TGTGCCAGCAGTTACTTGGGCCTAGACGGGGGTGAGCAGTTCTTC
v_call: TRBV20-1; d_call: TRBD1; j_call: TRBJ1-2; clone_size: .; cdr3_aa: CSARDRQTGNRGYTF; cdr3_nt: TGCAGTGCTAGAGATAGACAGACAGGGAACCGTGGCTACACCTTC
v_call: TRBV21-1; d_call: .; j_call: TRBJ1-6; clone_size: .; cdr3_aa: CASSKALQEGSPLHF; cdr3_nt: TGTGCCAGCAGCAAAGCGCTCCAGGAGGGTTCACCCCTCCACTTT
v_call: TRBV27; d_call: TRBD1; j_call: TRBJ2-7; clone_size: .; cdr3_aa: CASSDAGTGGVGSYEQYF; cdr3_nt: TGTGCCAGCAGCGACGCCGGGACAGGGGGCGTAGGGTCCTACGAGCAGTACTTC
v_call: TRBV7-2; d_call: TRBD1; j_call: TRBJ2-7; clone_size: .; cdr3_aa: CASSFDRGRNEQYF; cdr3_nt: TGTGCCAGCAGCTTCGACAGGGGGAGAAACGAGCAGTACTTC
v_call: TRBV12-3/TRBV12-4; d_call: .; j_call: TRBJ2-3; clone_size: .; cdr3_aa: CASSLRGRTDTQYF; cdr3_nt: TGTGCCAGCAGTTTACGGGGCCGCACAGATACGCAGTATTTT
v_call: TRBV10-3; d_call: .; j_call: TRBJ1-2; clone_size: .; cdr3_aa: CAISESTDHYYYGYTF; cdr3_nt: TGTGCCATCAGTGAGTCGACGGACCATTACTACTATGGCTACACCTTC
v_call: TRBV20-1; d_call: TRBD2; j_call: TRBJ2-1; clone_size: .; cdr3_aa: CSSKRGGYNEQFF; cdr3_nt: TGCAGTTCGAAGCGGGGGGGGTACAATGAGCAGTTCTTC
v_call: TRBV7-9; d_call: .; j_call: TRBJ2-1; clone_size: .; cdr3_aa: CASNLTGGAENEQFF; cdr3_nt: TGTGCCAGCAACTTAACGGGTGGGGCCGAAAATGAGCAGTTCTTC
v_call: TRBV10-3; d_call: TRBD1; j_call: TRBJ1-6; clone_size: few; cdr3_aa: CAISGTGAGSPLHF; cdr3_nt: TGTGCCATCAGTGGGACAGGGGCAGGGTCACCCCTCCACTTT
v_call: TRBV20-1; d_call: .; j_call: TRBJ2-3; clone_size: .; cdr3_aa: CSARWGPLFTDTQYF; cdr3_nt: TGCAGTGCTAGGTGGGGGCCTCTCTTCACAGATACGCAGTATTTT
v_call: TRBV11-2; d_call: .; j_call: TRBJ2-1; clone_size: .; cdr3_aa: CASSLVVTSGYNEQFF; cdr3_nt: TGTGCCAGCAGCTTAGTTGTGACATCGGGCTACAATGAGCAGTTCTTC
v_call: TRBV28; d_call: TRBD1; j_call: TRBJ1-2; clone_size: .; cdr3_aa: CASSITPGTDVEANYGYTF; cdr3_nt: TGTGCCAGCAGTATCACCCCCGGGACAGATGTCGAAGCTAACTATGGCTACACCTTC
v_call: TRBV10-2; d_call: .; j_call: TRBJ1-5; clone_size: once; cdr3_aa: CASSGGRDLNQPQHF; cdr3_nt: TGCGCCAGCAGTGGGGGGAGGGATCTCAATCAGCCCCAGCATTTT
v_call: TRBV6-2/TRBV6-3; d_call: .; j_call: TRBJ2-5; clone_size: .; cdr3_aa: CASSYRIGAEETQYF; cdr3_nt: TGTGCCAGCAGTTACCGCATAGGGGCAGAAGAGACCCAGTACTTC
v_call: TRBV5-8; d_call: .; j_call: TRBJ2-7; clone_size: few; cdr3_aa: CASSLSGIGIGREQYF; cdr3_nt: TGTGCCAGCAGCTTGAGCGGAATAGGAATTGGTCGAGAGCAGTACTTC
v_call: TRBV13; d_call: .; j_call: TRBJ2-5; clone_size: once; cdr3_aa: CASSLRGYLVTQYF; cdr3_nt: TGTGCCAGCAGCTTACGCGGATATTTAGTGACCCAGTACTTC
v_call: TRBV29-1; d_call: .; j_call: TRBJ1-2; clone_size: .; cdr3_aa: CSVGAGRVSYGYTF; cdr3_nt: TGCAGCGTTGGCGCTGGGAGGGTTAGCTATGGCTACACCTTC